The next 24 T cell receptor beta chains were all read from a single sample in a study of control samples from healthy donors and cancer patients. The table came from immunoSEQ multiplex PCR; TCRdb's copy has only in-frame clones and leaves some out. The sample yields around 90,000 clones, around nine tenths seen once. The sequenced material came from blood. All receptors derive from a young man in good health.

The rearrangement links TRBV12-5 to TRBJ1-2, with a possible D match to TRBD1 (6 bases). This CDR3 has 15 amino acids. V lost 0 bases and J lost 5, with 13 bases in between. Germline V gene data show CDR1 as LGHNT and CDR2 as FRNRAP. The CDR3 nucleotides read TGTGCTAGTGGTTTGGTAGCTCCCGGGACATATGGCTACACCTTC. Encoded protein: CASGLVAPGTYGYTF.

This rearrangement joins TRBV27 to TRBJ1-2; 12 bases line up with TRBD1. Unmatched junction bases numbered 15, after V lost 5 bases and J lost 8 bases. The CDR3 spans 17 residues. Germline CDR1 and CDR2: MNHEY and SMNVEV (reference sequence). The CDR3 DNA is TGTGCCAGCAGTCCACTACAACGGGACAGGGGGCGTTGGGGCTACACCTTC. As protein: CASSPLQRDRGRWGYTF.

As DNA, the CDR3 is TGCGCCAGCAGTGATAGAGGCAGGGGGCAAACAGATACGCAGTATTTT. Protein product: CASSDRGRGQTDTQYF. J is TRBJ2-3 and V is TRBV10-1; 8 bases agree with TRBD1. This CDR3 has 16 amino acids. J gave up 3 bases and V 3 bases, and 8 bases lay outside the gene matches. In germline, CDR1 is WNHNN, CDR2 SYGVQD (reference sequence).

The chain carries TRBV3-1 (or the pseudogene TRBV3-2) and TRBJ1-1; 8 bases line up with TRBD1. The CDR3 spans 14 residues. Germline-derived CDR1 and CDR2 are LGHDT and YNNKEL (reference sequence). The V segment lost 5 bases and the J segment 3 bases; nucleotides outside the gene matches: 5. The CDR3 DNA sequence: TGTGCCAGCAGCACCCCGGACAGGGACACTGAAGCTTTCTTT. The encoded protein is CASSTPDRDTEAFF.

This chain joins TRBV24-1 and TRBJ2-3, with TRBD1 matching 10 bases. The ends lost 1 base at V and 4 bases at J; junction bases unmatched: 4. CDR3 length: 16 amino acids. Germline CDR1 KGHDR, CDR2 SFDVKD. The chain's CDR3 is CATSDFGDRGADTQYF. CDR3 coding DNA: TGTGCCACCAGTGATTTTGGGGACAGGGGTGCAGATACGCAGTATTTT.

The chain combines TRBV2 with TRBJ1-1; tentatively, D is TRBD1 (5 bases). The CDR3 contains 13 residues. Trimming stripped 6 bases from V and 7 bases from J, with 15 bases between. Per germline, CDR1 SNHLY and CDR2 FYNNEI. The CDR3 DNA reads as TGTGCCAGCAGCGCAACGGGACGTCATGAAGCTTTCTTT. Translated, it gives CASSATGRHEAFF. The full variable domain, completed using reference TRBV2 and TRBJ1-1, is EPEVTQTPSHQVTQMGQEVILRCVPISNHLYFYWYRQILGQKVEFLVSFYNNEISEKSEIFDDQFSVERPDGSNFTLKIRSTKLEDSAMYFCASSATGRHEAFFGQGTRLTVV.

V usage is TRBV5-4 and J usage is TRBJ1-6; TRBD1 might be the D (5 bases). Deletions cut 4 bases from V and 7 bases from J, with 12 bases between. Germline V gene sequence: CDR1 SGHNT, CDR2 YYREEE (reference sequence). The CDR3 is made up of 14 amino acids. The CDR3: CASSSREVNSPLHF. The CDR3 DNA sequence: TGTGCCAGCAGCAGCAGGGAGGTGAATTCACCCCTCCACTTT.

The V call is TRBV30, the J call TRBJ2-1; 9 nucleotides line up with TRBD2. The CDR3 is 13 amino acids. With 1 base clipped from V and 7 bases from J, the junction kept 2 bases outside the gene matches. Germline V gene lookup returns CDR1 GTSNPN and CDR2 SVGIG (reference sequence). CDR3 bases: TGTGCCTGGAGTGGTAGCGGGGGTAATGAGCAGTTCTTC. This gives the protein CAWSGSGGNEQFF. Filled out from reference TRBV30 and TRBJ2-1, the complete variable domain reads SQTIHQWPATLVQPVGSPLSLECTVEGTSNPNLYWYRQAAGRGLQLLFYSVGIGQISSEVPQNLSASRPQDRQFILSSKKLLLSDSGFYLCAWSGSGGNEQFFGPGTRLTVL.

The rearrangement links TRBV11-2 to TRBJ2-3; 13 positions match TRBD2. This CDR3 comprises 18 residues. V trimming: 6 bases; J trimming: 5 bases; junction bases outside the gene matches: 14. Germline V gene sequence: CDR1 SGHAT, CDR2 FQNNGV. The CDR3 DNA reads as TGTGCCAGCAGGCCCACTAGCGGGGGGGCGATGGTCATAGATACGCAGTATTTT. It specifies CASRPTSGGAMVIDTQYF. The whole variable domain, filled in from reference TRBV11-2 and TRBJ2-3, reads EAGVAQSPRYKIIEKRQSVAFWCNPISGHATLYWYQQILGQGPKLLIQFQNNGVVDDSQLPKDRFSAERLKGVDSTLKIQPAKLEDSAVYLCASRPTSGGAMVIDTQYFGPGTRLTVL.

This chain joins TRBV18 and TRBJ2-6; perhaps TRBD2 as D (5 bases). Deletions cut 6 bases from V and 2 bases from J, with 11 bases between. The germline gives CDR1 KGHSH, CDR2 LQKENI. The CDR3 contains 15 residues. The CDR3 sequence: CASSPGLTGANVLTF. The CDR3 DNA follows: TGTGCCAGCTCCCCCGGACTGACTGGGGCCAACGTCCTGACTTTC.

CDR3 amino acids: CASSSGTSGGASYNEQFF. As DNA, the CDR3 is TGTGCCAGCAGCTCCGGGACTAGCGGGGGTGCTTCCTACAATGAGCAGTTCTTC. The chain joins TRBV5-4 to TRBJ2-1, with TRBD2 matching 14 bases. The CDR3 is made up of 18 amino acids. Per the germline V gene, CDR1 is SGHNT and CDR2 is YYREEE (reference sequence). V was pared by 3 bases and J by 1 base, with 6 bases of the junction left unmatched.

The chain has TRBV5-6 and TRBJ1-4; D is perhaps TRBD1 (6 bases). There are 17 residues in the CDR3. Looked up from germline, CDR1 is SGHDT and CDR2 is YYEEEE. Trimming pared 4 bases from V and 4 bases from J, leaving 20 bases between. CDR3 coding DNA: TGTGCCAGCAGCCGCAGGGGCTCGCGGGGGAATAATGAAAAACTGTTTTTT. Encoded protein: CASSRRGSRGNNEKLFF.

This chain links TRBV30 with TRBJ2-5; unclear D gene. This CDR3 comprises 15 residues. From germline, CDR1 is GTSNPN and CDR2 SVGIG (reference sequence). The V gene lost 7 bases and the J gene lost 1 base, with 19 bases spanning the gap. CDR3 bases: TGTGCCTCCAGTAAAAAGACGGCCGGCCAAGAGACCCAGTACTTC. It specifies CASSKKTAGQETQYF.

The rearrangement uses TRBV30 and TRBJ2-7; perhaps TRBD1 as D (6 bases). Germline V lookup: CDR1 GTSNPN, CDR2 SVGIG (reference sequence). V was cut by 0 bases and J by 5 bases, with 11 bases left in between. The CDR3 has 13 amino acids. In DNA, the CDR3 is TGTGCCTGGAGTGTATCGACAGGTAACGAGCAGTACTTC. It yields the protein CAWSVSTGNEQYF. Full variable domain (outside the CDR3, taken from reference TRBV30 and TRBJ2-7): SQTIHQWPATLVQPVGSPLSLECTVEGTSNPNLYWYRQAAGRGLQLLFYSVGIGQISSEVPQNLSASRPQDRQFILSSKKLLLSDSGFYLCAWSVSTGNEQYFGPGTRLTVT.

By share of the sample, this clone is medium-sized. The V gene is TRBV7-9, the J gene TRBJ1-3; possibly TRBD1 for D (6 bases). Germline CDR1 reads SEHNR; CDR2 reads FQNEAQ (reference sequence). V was cut by 4 bases and J by 0 bases, with 19 bases left in between. This CDR3 comprises 18 residues. The CDR3 DNA sequence: TGTGCCAGCAGCTCCCGGGGGGCAGGAACCAGCTCTGGAAACACCATATATTTT. Translated: CASSSRGAGTSSGNTIYF.

The chain uses TRBV29-1 and TRBJ1-1; no reliable D call. This CDR3 has 12 amino acids. CDR1 is SQVTM and CDR2 is ANQGSEA in the germline V gene. Trimming removed 6 bases from V and 5 bases from J, with 13 bases in between. The CDR3 here is CSVRMVGTEAFF. DNA of the CDR3: TGCAGCGTCCGAATGGTGGGAACTGAAGCTTTCTTT.

The rearrangement links TRBV4-1 to TRBJ2-5, with D possibly being TRBD1 (6 bases). This CDR3 contains 14 residues. Germline V gene data show CDR1 as MGHRA and CDR2 as YSYEKL. The V and J ends lost 4 bases and 0 bases respectively, with 9 bases between them. Here the CDR3 reads CASSPRGYQETQYF. The CDR3 DNA reads TGCGCCAGCAGCCCAAGGGGGTACCAAGAGACCCAGTACTTC.

The chain employs TRBV24-1 and TRBJ2-3; D unresolved. Germline V gives CDR1 KGHDR, CDR2 SFDVKD. CDR3 length: 13 amino acids. Trimming took off 4 bases at V and 5 bases at J, with 9 bases between the two ends. This chain's CDR3 is CATSEPGQDTQYF. In DNA form, the CDR3 reads TGTGCCACCAGTGAGCCGGGTCAAGATACGCAGTATTTT.

The V call is TRBV11-2, the J call TRBJ2-2; D is unresolved. The CDR3 spans 15 residues. V lost 1 base and J 1 base, leaving 7 bases between the germline ends. Per the germline V gene, CDR1 is SGHAT and CDR2 is FQNNGV. CDR3 nucleotides: TGTGCCAGCAGCTTAGTTTATCAGAACACCGGGGAGCTGTTTTTT. It translates to CASSLVYQNTGELFF.

The DNA of the CDR3 is TGTGCCAGCAGCTTTCGGACTAGCGGGGTTTTAAATGAGCAGTTCTTC. Its protein product is CASSFRTSGVLNEQFF. The chain links TRBV5-6 to TRBJ2-1; 12 bases are shared with TRBD2. This CDR3 region has 16 residues. Germline-derived CDR1 and CDR2 are SGHDT and YYEEEE. With 2 bases clipped from V and 7 bases from J, the junction kept 7 bases outside the gene matches.

DNA for the CDR3: TGTGCCAGCAGCTTAGGGCTAGCGGGGAACCAAGAGACCCAGTACTTC. Its translation is CASSLGLAGNQETQYF. The rearrangement uses TRBV11-2 and TRBJ2-5, with TRBD2 identical over 9 bases. In germline, CDR1 is SGHAT, CDR2 FQNNGV. The CDR3 has 16 amino acids. Trimming at V came to 1 base and at J to 0 bases, leaving 3 bases not matched to a gene. The variable domain in full, completed from reference TRBV11-2 and TRBJ2-5, reads EAGVAQSPRYKIIEKRQSVAFWCNPISGHATLYWYQQILGQGPKLLIQFQNNGVVDDSQLPKDRFSAERLKGVDSTLKIQPAKLEDSAVYLCASSLGLAGNQETQYFGPGTRLLVL.

CDR3 DNA: TGTGCCAGCAGCTACAACAGGGGTTCAGAGGAAAAACTGTTTTTT. Its translation: CASSYNRGSEEKLFF. This chain connects TRBV7-2 to TRBJ1-4, with 7 positions matching TRBD1. The J segment lost 8 bases and the V segment lost 4 bases, leaving 10 bases of the junction unmatched. This CDR3 has 15 amino acids. Per the germline V gene, CDR1 is SGHTA and CDR2 is FQGNSA.

This chain connects TRBV14 to TRBJ2-6; D gene uncertain. This CDR3 is 13 amino acids long. The germline CDR1 and CDR2 sequences are SGHDN and FVKESK. The V end was cut by 4 bases, the J end by 5 bases, with 6 bases between. Here the CDR3 DNA reads TGTGCCAGCAGCCCCCCCTGGGCCAACGTCCTGACTTTC. Protein product: CASSPPWANVLTF.

V and J are TRBV24-1 and TRBJ2-1; TRBD1 matches at 9 bases. V lost 6 bases and J lost 10; bases outside the gene matches: 27. CDR1 KGHDR and CDR2 SFDVKD come from the germline V gene. CDR3 length: 20 amino acids. The chain's CDR3 is CATSSPPFFTGTGTPGEQFF. In nucleotides, the CDR3 is TGTGCCACCAGTTCTCCCCCTTTTTTTACCGGGACAGGGACCCCGGGGGAGCAGTTCTTC.